The 25 T cell receptor beta chains given below trace back to one sample, sequenced in a study of response to subunit inactivated influenza vaccine. Each CDR3 protein is one row after TCRdb ran MiXCR on the RT-PCR reads. The top ten hold over 6.5% of the sample, which has approximately 250,000 distinct CDR3 sequences, 9.5% to 15% seen once. The specimen comprised non-naive T cells sorted from PBMCs, sampled 14 to 15 days before vaccination. These receptors were taken from a man aged 45-65 years who received an inactivated influenza vaccine.

There are many counts of this clonotype. The chain combines TRBV5-1 with TRBJ2-1, with 7 positions matching TRBD1. Germline V gene sequence: CDR1 SGHRS, CDR2 YFSETQ. The CDR3 spans 15 residues. The junction had 2 bases not matched to a gene; V was cut back by 0 bases and J by 2 bases. CDR3 DNA sequence: TGCGCCAGCAGCTTGGCCCAGGGGGCCTACAATGAGCAGTTCTTC. This codes for CASSLAQGAYNEQFF.

This clonotype has a handful of counts. The J gene is TRBJ2-3, the V gene TRBV4-1; D is undetermined. The CDR3 consists of 14 residues. Trimming shortened V by 0 bases and J by 7 bases, and 11 bases separated the two germline ends. The germline V gene encodes CDR1 MGHRA and CDR2 YSYEKL. The CDR3 nucleotides are TGCGCCAGCAGCCAAGATTCCCGGACCAATACGCAGTATTTT. Translating gives CASSQDSRTNTQYF.

The chain has TRBV7-8 and TRBJ2-3; D not certain. The ends were cut back, 8 bases at V and 0 bases at J, with 9 bases in the middle. Per the germline V gene, CDR1 is SGHVS and CDR2 is FQNEAQ. This CDR3 is 13 amino acids long. For the CDR3, the DNA is TGTGCCAGCCGGTCGAGGAGCACAGATACGCAGTATTTT. Protein: CASRSRSTDTQYF.

In its sample, this clonotype was seen many times. CDR3 coding DNA: TGTGCCAGCAGTGAATGGGGCCAAGGGGTCCCTTCACCCACCTTC. Translating it yields CASSEWGQGVPSPTF. J is TRBJ1-2 and V is TRBV25-1; D may be TRBD1 (5 bases). The V end lost 1 base, the J end lost 13 bases, and 22 bases lay between the germline ends. The CDR3 loop spans 15 amino acids. Germline values: CDR1 MGHDK, CDR2 SYGVNS.

The chain links TRBV7-2 to TRBJ2-3, with D tentatively TRBD2 (5 bases). V dropped 5 bases and J dropped 0 bases, with 18 bases sitting between them. The CDR3 has 17 residues. Germline V gene lookup returns CDR1 SGHTA and CDR2 FQGNSA. The CDR3 region has the DNA TGTGCCAGCAGCCGGACTGGACGGGCTATCAGCACAGATACGCAGTATTTT. As protein: CASSRTGRAISTDTQYF.

The rearrangement joins TRBV27 to TRBJ2-7, with 9 bases aligning to TRBD2. Trimming removed 3 bases from V and 1 base from J; junction bases left unmatched: 13. This CDR3 region has 18 residues. Germline values: CDR1 MNHEY, CDR2 SMNVEV (reference sequence). The CDR3: CASSFVSSGNRGSYEQYF. CDR3 nucleotide sequence: TGTGCCAGCAGTTTTGTGTCTAGCGGGAACCGAGGGTCCTACGAGCAGTACTTC.

In this sample, this clonotype turned up a few times. V is TRBV20-1 and J is TRBJ1-6; D gene ambiguous. This CDR3 comprises 13 residues. Trimming took 0 bases from V and 10 from J, leaving 10 bases between them. Germline V CDR1 and CDR2: DFQATT, SNEGSKA (reference sequence). CDR3 residues: CSARDLWVSPLHF. DNA of the CDR3: TGCAGTGCTAGAGATCTCTGGGTCTCACCCCTCCACTTT.

This clonotype was observed at least ten times. The chain links TRBV20-1 to TRBJ2-3; no definite D call. The CDR3 is made up of 18 amino acids. CDR1 is DFQATT and CDR2 is SNEGSKA in the germline V gene (reference sequence). The germline V and J ends were trimmed by 4 bases and 4 bases, with 27 bases remaining between them. The CDR3 is CSAKQGAGGGAFSDTQYF. In nucleotides, the CDR3 is TGCAGTGCTAAACAAGGAGCTGGTGGCGGAGCATTCTCAGATACGCAGTATTTT.

This clonotype was picked up many times. The V call is TRBV29-1, the J call TRBJ2-1; TRBD1 aligns across 8 bases. Germline trimming cut 4 bases from V and 8 bases from J; bases unmatched to any gene: 10. Germline CDR1 reads SQVTM; CDR2 reads ANQGSEA. The CDR3 extends over 14 amino acids. Here the CDR3 reads CSVVDRGYFDEQFF. The CDR3 DNA is TGCAGCGTTGTAGACAGGGGTTATTTTGATGAGCAGTTCTTC.

This clonotype has a count of ten or more. This chain links TRBV7-2 with TRBJ2-7; D is perhaps TRBD1 (5 bases). Between the trimmed V and J ends, which lost 0 bases and 2 bases, there was a span of 14 bases. The CDR3 totals 16 residues. Germline V CDR1 and CDR2: SGHTA, FQGNSA. This chain's CDR3 is CASSLAGVKGTYEQYF. CDR3 in DNA: TGTGCCAGCAGCTTAGCAGGGGTTAAGGGCACCTACGAGCAGTACTTC.

As DNA, the CDR3 is TGTGCCAGCAGCTACGACAGGCTAAATACGCAGTATTTT. This gives the protein CASSYDRLNTQYF. This chain uses TRBV11-3 with TRBJ2-3; a possible D gene is TRBD1 (6 bases). Trimming took off 4 bases at V and 7 bases at J, with 12 bases between the two ends. This CDR3 spans 13 amino acids. CDR1 and CDR2 (germline): SGHNT, YENEEA.

The sample holds many counts of this clonotype. The CDR3 loop is CSARDDTTYEQYF. The CDR3 DNA reads TGCAGTGCTAGAGATGACACCACCTACGAGCAGTACTTC. The chain carries TRBV20-1 and TRBJ2-7; D gene uncertain. Germline V gene sequence: CDR1 DFQATT, CDR2 SNEGSKA (reference sequence). Trimming took off 0 bases at V and 2 bases at J, with 8 bases between the two ends. The CDR3 loop spans 13 amino acids.

At least ten counts were recorded for this clonotype. This chain uses TRBV12-3 or TRBV12-4 with TRBJ2-2; D might be TRBD1 (5 bases). V lost 2 bases and J 0 bases, leaving 13 bases between the germline ends. The CDR3 has 17 amino acids. The CDR3 sequence is CASSLMGHNTNTGELFF. CDR3 DNA: TGTGCCAGCAGTTTAATGGGGCATAACACGAACACCGGGGAGCTGTTTTTT.

The chain employs TRBV30 and TRBJ2-3; D possibly corresponds to TRBD1 (5 bases). CDR3 length: 12 amino acids. Per germline, CDR1 GTSNPN and CDR2 SVGIG (reference sequence). V was pared by 0 bases and J by 8 bases, with 9 bases between. The CDR3 coding sequence is TGTGCCTGGAGTGTACAAGGGGCTACGCAGTATTTT. This gives the protein CAWSVQGATQYF.

This clonotype occurred a few times. For the CDR3, the DNA is TGCGCCAGCAGCCAAGAGATGTCGAGGGGCGACGAGCAGTACTTC. Its translation is CASSQEMSRGDEQYF. This sequence joins TRBV4-3 and TRBJ2-7, with D possibly called TRBD1 or TRBD2 (5 bases each). The germline CDR1 and CDR2 sequences are LGHNA and YSLEER. Deletions cut 0 bases from V and 5 bases from J, with 14 bases between. CDR3 length: 15 residues.

Concerning this clonotype itself: Its ends do not fully match the called genes, so a read error is possible. V is TRBV20-1 and J is TRBJ2-1; 9 nucleotides match TRBD2. This CDR3 region has 16 residues. In germline, CDR1 is DFQATT, CDR2 SNEGSKA (reference sequence). For the CDR3, the DNA is TGCAGCGCTATAGGTAGCGGGAGTGGGTCCTACAATGAGCAGTTCTTC. Its protein product is CSAIGSGSGSYNEQFF.

This clonotype came up a few times. CDR3 loop: CATSRAESGNTIYF. DNA for the CDR3: TGTGCCACCAGCAGAGCAGAGTCCGGAAACACCATATATTTT. The J gene is TRBJ1-3, the V gene TRBV15; the D is unclear. Trimming stripped 1 base from V and 4 bases from J, with 8 bases between. CDR3 length: 14 amino acids. The V gene's germline CDR1 is LNHNV and CDR2 YYDKDF (reference sequence).

The rearrangement uses TRBV29-1 and TRBJ2-3; 7 bases line up with TRBD2. Trimming at V came to 5 bases and at J to 1 base, leaving 3 bases not matched to a gene. CDR1 and CDR2 (germline): SQVTM, ANQGSEA. The CDR3 totals 13 residues. The CDR3 DNA reads TGCAGCGTTTCTAGCGGACGCACAGATACGCAGTATTTT. It is translated as CSVSSGRTDTQYF.

This clonotype showed up just a few times. The rearrangement uses TRBV25-1 and TRBJ2-3; weak D call: TRBD2 (6 bases). V lost 2 bases, J lost 2 bases, and 11 bases lay in between. The germline V gene encodes CDR1 MGHDK and CDR2 SYGVNS. CDR3 size: 15 residues. CDR3 bases: TGTGCCAGCAGTGAAACGGGACTTTTCACAGATACGCAGTATTTT. Encoded protein: CASSETGLFTDTQYF.

The V gene is TRBV5-5, the J gene TRBJ2-5; perhaps TRBD1 as D (6 bases). Germline CDR1 SGHKS, CDR2 YYEKEE (reference sequence). Trimming left V 4 bases short and J 3 bases short, with 19 bases between. CDR3 length: 16 amino acids. DNA for the CDR3: TGTGCCAGCAGCCCGACGACAGGTTGGGGCAAAGAGACCCAGTACTTC. This encodes CASSPTTGWGKETQYF. The entire variable domain, with the rest obtained from reference TRBV5-5 and TRBJ2-5, is as follows: DAGVTQSPTHLIKTRGQQVTLRCSPISGHKSVSWYQQVLGQGPQFIFQYYEKEERGRGNFPDRFSARQFPNYSSELNVNALLLGDSALYLCASSPTTGWGKETQYFGPGTRLLVL.

CDR3 coding DNA: TGTGCCAGCAGAGCGGGGACAGGGGTCTCTTCGGCCGGGGAGCTGTTTTTT. Translated, it gives CASRAGTGVSSAGELFF. The rearrangement links TRBV2 to TRBJ2-2, with 10 bases matching TRBD1. This CDR3 spans 17 amino acids. Germline V lookup: CDR1 SNHLY, CDR2 FYNNEI. Germline trimming cut 6 bases from V and 6 bases from J; bases unmatched to any gene: 13.

This clonotype was observed many times. The chain has TRBV6-6 and TRBJ2-1, with TRBD2 identical over 7 bases. Germline V gene lookup returns CDR1 MNHNY and CDR2 SVGAGI (reference sequence). This CDR3 is built from 22 residues. The V gene end was trimmed by 8 bases and the J gene end by 9 bases; junction bases not matched to a gene: 37. This chain's CDR3 is CASSRLGTDRMFLAARGGEQFF. The CDR3 region has the DNA TGTGCCAGCTCTAGACTAGGTACAGATCGAATGTTTCTAGCGGCCCGCGGCGGTGAGCAGTTCTTC.

This clonotype was seen ten or more times. The V and J genes are TRBV6-2 or TRBV6-3 and TRBJ2-1, with TRBD1 identical over 8 bases. The germline gives CDR1 MNHEY, CDR2 SVGEGT. After removal of 6 bases from V and 9 bases from J, the junction contained 10 bases not matched to a gene. This CDR3 has 14 residues. CDR3 nucleotide sequence: TGTGCCAGCAGAGACCAGGGGGCGCGTACTGAGCAGTTCTTC. Amino acid sequence: CASRDQGARTEQFF.

This clonotype was recorded at least ten times. The gene calls are TRBV15 and TRBJ2-1, with D unresolved. The germline V gene has CDR1 LNHNV and CDR2 YYDKDF (reference sequence). V was clipped by 3 bases and J by 8 bases, with 14 bases between them. The CDR3 extends over 14 amino acids. The CDR3 DNA is TGTGCCACCAGCAGTGAGCCCGGATCTCATGAGCAGTTCTTC. As protein: CATSSEPGSHEQFF.

This clonotype appeared a few times. The chain has TRBV2 and TRBJ2-2; the D is unclear. The CDR3 extends over 13 amino acids. From germline, CDR1 is SNHLY and CDR2 FYNNEI. Deletions cut 6 bases from V and 5 bases from J, with 10 bases between. CDR3 amino acids: CASRWTVTGELFF. The CDR3 coding sequence is TGTGCCAGCAGATGGACCGTGACCGGGGAGCTGTTTTTT.